The clone carrying this T cell receptor (beta chain) was seen more than once but under ten times. The data stem from a study of T cells after yellow fever vaccination. TCRdb itself ran the 5' RACE reads through MiXCR, one entry per CDR3 protein. Of a few hundred thousand distinct CDR3 sequences listed, less than 20% are singletons. This sample comprised PBMCs, obtained 15 days after the yellow fever booster vaccination. The receptor was isolated from a man younger than 40 who received the YFV17D yellow fever vaccine.

The CDR3 region has the DNA TGTGCCATCAGTGAGTGGAACAGAAGTGGGAAAAACACCATATATTTT. This encodes CAISEWNRSGKNTIYF. V is TRBV10-3 and J is TRBJ1-3; unclear D gene. V was shortened by 1 base and J by 6 bases, with 16 bases between the two germline ends. Germline V gene lookup returns CDR1 ENHRY and CDR2 SYGVKD. This CDR3 has 16 amino acids.